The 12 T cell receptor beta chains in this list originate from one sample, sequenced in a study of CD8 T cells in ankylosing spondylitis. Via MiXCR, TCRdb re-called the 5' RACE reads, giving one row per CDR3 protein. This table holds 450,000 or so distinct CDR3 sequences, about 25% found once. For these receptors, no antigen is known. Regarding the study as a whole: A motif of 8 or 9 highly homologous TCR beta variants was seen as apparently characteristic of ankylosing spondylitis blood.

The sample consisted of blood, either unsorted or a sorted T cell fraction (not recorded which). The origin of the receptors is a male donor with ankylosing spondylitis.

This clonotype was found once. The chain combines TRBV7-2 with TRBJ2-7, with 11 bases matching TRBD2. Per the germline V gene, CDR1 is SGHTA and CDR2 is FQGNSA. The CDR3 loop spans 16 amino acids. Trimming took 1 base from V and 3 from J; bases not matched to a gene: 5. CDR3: CASSLGGGTSGYEQYF. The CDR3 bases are TGTGCCAGCAGCTTAGGGGGCGGGACTAGCGGCTACGAGCAGTACTTC.

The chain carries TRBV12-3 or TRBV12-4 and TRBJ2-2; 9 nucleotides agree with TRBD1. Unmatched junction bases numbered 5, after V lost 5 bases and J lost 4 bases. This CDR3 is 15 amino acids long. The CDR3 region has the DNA TGTGCCAGCAGTCTGACGACAGGGGGCACCGGGGAGCTGTTTTTT. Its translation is CASSLTTGGTGELFF.

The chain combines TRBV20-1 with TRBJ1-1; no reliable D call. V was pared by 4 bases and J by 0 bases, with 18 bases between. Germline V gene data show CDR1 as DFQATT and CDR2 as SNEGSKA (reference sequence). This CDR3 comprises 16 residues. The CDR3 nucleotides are TGCAGTGCTACATGGTTTAATATTGGCCTGAACACTGAAGCTTTCTTT. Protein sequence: CSATWFNIGLNTEAFF.

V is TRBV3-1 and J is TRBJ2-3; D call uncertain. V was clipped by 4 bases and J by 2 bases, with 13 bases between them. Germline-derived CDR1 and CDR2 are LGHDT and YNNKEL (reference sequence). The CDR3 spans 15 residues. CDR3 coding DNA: TGTGCCAGCAGCCGCTTAAACGTCTACACAGATACGCAGTATTTT. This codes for CASSRLNVYTDTQYF.

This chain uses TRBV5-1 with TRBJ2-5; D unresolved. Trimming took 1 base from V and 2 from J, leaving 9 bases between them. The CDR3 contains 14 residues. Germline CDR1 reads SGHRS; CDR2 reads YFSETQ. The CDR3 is CASSLSQEQETQYF. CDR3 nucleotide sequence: TGCGCCAGCAGCTTGAGCCAAGAGCAAGAGACCCAGTACTTC.

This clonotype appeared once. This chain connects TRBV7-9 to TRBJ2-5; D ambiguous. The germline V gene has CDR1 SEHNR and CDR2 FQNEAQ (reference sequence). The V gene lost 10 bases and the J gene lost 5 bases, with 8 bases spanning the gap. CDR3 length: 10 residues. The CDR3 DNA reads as TGTGCCATCCGGACGGAGACCCAGTACTTC. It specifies CAIRTETQYF.

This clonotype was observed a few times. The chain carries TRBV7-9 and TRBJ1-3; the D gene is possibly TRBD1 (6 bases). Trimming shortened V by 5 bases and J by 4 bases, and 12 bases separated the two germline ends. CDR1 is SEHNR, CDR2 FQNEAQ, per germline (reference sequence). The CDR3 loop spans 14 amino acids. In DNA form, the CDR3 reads TGTGCCAGCAGCCCACAGGGATCAGGAAACACCATATATTTT. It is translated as CASSPQGSGNTIYF.

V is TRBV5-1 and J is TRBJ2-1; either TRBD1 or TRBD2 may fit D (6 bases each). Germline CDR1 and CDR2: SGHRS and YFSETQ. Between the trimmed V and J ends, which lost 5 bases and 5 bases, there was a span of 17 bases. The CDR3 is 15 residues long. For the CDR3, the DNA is TGCGCCAGCAGTGTGGGGGGCGGTCAGGACAATGAGCAGTTCTTC. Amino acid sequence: CASSVGGGQDNEQFF. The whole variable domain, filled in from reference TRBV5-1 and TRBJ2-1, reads KAGVTQTPRYLIKTRGQQVTLSCSPISGHRSVSWYQQTPGQGLQFLFEYFSETQRNKGNFPGRFSGRQFSNSRSEMNVSTLELGDSALYLCASSVGGGQDNEQFFGPGTRLTVL.

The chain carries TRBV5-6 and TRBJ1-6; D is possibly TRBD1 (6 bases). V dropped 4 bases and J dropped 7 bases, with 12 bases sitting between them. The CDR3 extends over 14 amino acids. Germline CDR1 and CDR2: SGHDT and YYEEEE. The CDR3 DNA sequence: TGTGCCAGCAGCACCGGGACAACCAATTCACCCCTCCACTTT. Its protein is CASSTGTTNSPLHF.

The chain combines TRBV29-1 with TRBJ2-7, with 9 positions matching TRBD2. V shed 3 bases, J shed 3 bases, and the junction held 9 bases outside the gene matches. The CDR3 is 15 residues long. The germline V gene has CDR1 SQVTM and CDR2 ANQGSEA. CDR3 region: CSVEEASGNHYEQYF. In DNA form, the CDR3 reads TGCAGCGTTGAGGAGGCTAGCGGGAACCACTACGAGCAGTACTTC.

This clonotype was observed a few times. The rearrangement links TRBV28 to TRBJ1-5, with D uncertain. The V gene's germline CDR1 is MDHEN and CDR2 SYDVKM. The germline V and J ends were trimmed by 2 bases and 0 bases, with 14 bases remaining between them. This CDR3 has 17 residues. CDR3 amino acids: CASSLNVGMDSNQPQHF. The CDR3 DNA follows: TGTGCCAGCAGTTTAAATGTCGGTATGGATAGCAATCAGCCCCAGCATTTT.

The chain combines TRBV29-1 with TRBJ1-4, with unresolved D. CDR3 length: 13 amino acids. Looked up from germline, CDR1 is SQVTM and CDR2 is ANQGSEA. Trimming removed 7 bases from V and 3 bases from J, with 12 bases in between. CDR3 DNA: TGCAGCGCCCGGTCAGGATCTAATGAAAAACTGTTTTTT. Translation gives CSARSGSNEKLFF.